This TCR beta chain was obtained from a study of siplizumab effects on memory and regulatory T cells. V lost 0 bases, J lost 6 bases, and 12 bases lay in between. CDR1 is LNHNV and CDR2 is YYDKDF in the germline V gene (reference sequence). The CDR3 totals 16 residues. Sequences were generated from unstimulated naive, memory, effector memory and TEMRA subsets in three donor pairs. Assay used: immunoSEQ multiplex PCR; TCRdb lists only in-frame clones, some missing. The table lists tens of thousands of clones, over 95% of them singletons, with roughly 0.031% in the top ten. Findings and caveats of the study: A significant reduction in alloreactive sequences traceable to unstimulated CD4+ memory cells was produced by siplizumab. Naive T cells were seemingly more diverse than memory cells, and major contributions to the alloresponse seemed to be made by them. The mean Treg-derived percentage of mappable alloreactive CD4+ clones was 65% to 75% with siplizumab compared with 25% to 30% in controls.

Notes on this clone: Its antigen is not known.

This chain links TRBV15 with TRBJ1-6, with D hard to call. This clonotype originated in a human donor in good health. The specimen was naive CD4+ T cells sorted from blood. This CDR3 reads CATSRDNGVGNSPLHF. In DNA, the CDR3 is TGTGCCACCAGCAGAGATAACGGTGTAGGTAATTCACCCCTCCACTTT.